Each of the 12 T cell receptor beta chains below was sequenced from the same sample in a study of T cell responses to AZD1222 COVID-19 vaccine. Here immunoSEQ multiplex PCR was the method, and the copy in TCRdb shows in-frame clones only, minus some. The sample has approximately 170,000 clones; around 93% are singletons. Sequences were derived from peripheral blood, sampled on day 0 of AZD1222 vaccination. The receptors come from an adult in good health.

The gene calls are TRBV11-2 and TRBJ1-6; D gene ambiguous. The ends were cut back, 1 base at V and 7 bases at J, with 5 bases in the middle. This CDR3 is built from 13 residues. CDR1 is SGHAT, CDR2 FQNNGV, per germline. The CDR3 spells CASSLAQNSPLHF. CDR3 DNA: TGTGCCAGCAGCTTAGCCCAGAATTCACCCCTCCACTTT.

The chain joins TRBV3-1 (or the pseudogene TRBV3-2) to TRBJ1-2, with TRBD1 matching over 8 bases. Germline CDR1 is LGHDT and CDR2 is YNNKEL (reference sequence). CDR3 length: 16 amino acids. V was pared by 8 bases and J by 3 bases, with 14 bases of the junction left unmatched. CDR3 nucleotides: TGTGCCAGCTCTCCTAGTGACAGGGGCGGTCACTATGGCTACACCTTC. Encoded protein: CASSPSDRGGHYGYTF.

The CDR3 nucleotides are TGTGCCAGCAGCTTAGTAGGTGGCAGTGAAAAACTGTTTTTT. Protein sequence: CASSLVGGSEKLFF. The rearrangement links TRBV7-9 to TRBJ1-4; D gene unclear. V lost 1 base, J lost 7 bases, and 10 bases lay in between. The germline V gene has CDR1 SEHNR and CDR2 FQNEAQ (reference sequence). The length of the CDR3 is 14 residues.

This clone was seen more than once but under ten times. The J gene is TRBJ2-5, the V gene TRBV19; D call uncertain. The CDR3 sequence is 14 residues long. Deletions cut 2 bases from V and 5 bases from J, with 12 bases between. CDR1 and CDR2 from the germline V gene are LNHDA and SQIVND (reference sequence). The CDR3 nucleotides read TGTGCCAGTAGTATAATGGGCAGTCAGGAGACCCAGTACTTC. This encodes CASSIMGSQETQYF. The whole variable domain, remainder taken from reference TRBV19 and TRBJ2-5, is DGGITQSPKYLFRKEGQNVTLSCEQNLNHDAMYWYRQDPGQGLRLIYYSQIVNDFQKGDIAEGYSVSREKKESFPLTVTSAQKNPTAFYLCASSIMGSQETQYFGPGTRLLVL.

The chain combines TRBV27 with TRBJ2-1, with D tentatively TRBD1 or TRBD2 (5 bases each). Trimming took 3 bases from V and 6 from J, leaving 18 bases between them. Germline lookup yields CDR1 MNHEY and CDR2 SMNVEV (reference sequence). CDR3 size: 16 residues. The CDR3 bases are TGTGCCAGCAGTTTGAGTGGTCCGAAGAGGGGCAATGAGCAGTTCTTC. Translating it yields CASSLSGPKRGNEQFF.

This rearrangement joins TRBV27 to TRBJ2-3; the D is unclear. This CDR3 spans 14 amino acids. Per the germline V gene, CDR1 is MNHEY and CDR2 is SMNVEV (reference sequence). Trimming cost V 7 bases and J 1 base, with 12 bases left between them. This CDR3 is CASNNAARTDTQYF. CDR3 DNA: TGTGCCAGCAATAACGCAGCGCGCACAGATACGCAGTATTTT.

The chain uses TRBV2 and TRBJ2-1; 8 positions match TRBD1. CDR1 and CDR2 (germline): SNHLY, FYNNEI. J lost 6 bases, V lost 3 bases, and 10 bases had no gene match. The CDR3 runs 16 residues. The CDR3 sequence: CASSESWTGRSNEQFF. The CDR3 region has the DNA TGTGCCAGCAGTGAGAGCTGGACAGGGAGGAGCAATGAGCAGTTCTTC.

The chain employs TRBV30 and TRBJ1-1; D perhaps matches TRBD1 (6 bases). The CDR3 is 12 residues long. In germline, CDR1 is GTSNPN, CDR2 SVGIG (reference sequence). V gave up 0 bases and J gave up 10 bases, with 12 bases separating them. The CDR3: CAWSVQGGRAFF. The CDR3 region has the DNA TGTGCCTGGAGTGTACAAGGGGGGCGAGCTTTCTTT.

This clone came up once. V and J are TRBV5-1 and TRBJ1-2; D is unclear. Trimming shortened V by 4 bases and J by 0 bases, and 10 bases separated the two germline ends. CDR3 size: 14 residues. Germline values: CDR1 SGHRS, CDR2 YFSETQ. The CDR3 DNA is TGCGCCAGCAGCCCGACGGGTCCTAACTATGGCTACACCTTC. Translating gives CASSPTGPNYGYTF. The complete variable domain, with remaining parts taken from reference TRBV5-1 and TRBJ1-2, reads KAGVTQTPRYLIKTRGQQVTLSCSPISGHRSVSWYQQTPGQGLQFLFEYFSETQRNKGNFPGRFSGRQFSNSRSEMNVSTLELGDSALYLCASSPTGPNYGYTFGSGTRLTVV.

This clone was detected only a few times. This chain links TRBV5-1 with TRBJ2-7; 8 nucleotides align to TRBD2. The CDR3 consists of 16 residues. Germline CDR1 SGHRS, CDR2 YFSETQ. V dropped 0 bases and J dropped 0; count of bases not matched to a gene: 5. The CDR3 coding sequence is TGCGCCAGCAGCTTGGGAGGACTAGCCTACTCCTACGAGCAGTACTTC. Translated, it gives CASSLGGLAYSYEQYF.

The DNA for the CDR3 is TGTGCCAGCAGCTTAGATCCCGGGACAGGGTTCTACGAGCAGTACTTC. The encoded protein is CASSLDPGTGFYEQYF. The genes are TRBV11-2 and TRBJ2-7; TRBD1 agrees at 9 bases. CDR1 is SGHAT and CDR2 is FQNNGV in the germline V gene. V shed 0 bases and J 3 bases; nucleotides not matched to a gene: 6. This CDR3 spans 16 amino acids.

CDR3 DNA: TGTGCCAGCAGCTACGGACGCGGGAGGGCCGGTGGGGAGCTGTTTTTT. Translation gives CASSYGRGRAGGELFF. This chain uses TRBV3-1 (or the pseudogene TRBV3-2) with TRBJ2-2, with 9 positions matching TRBD2. The V segment lost 5 bases and the J segment 8 bases; nucleotides outside the gene matches: 12. The CDR3 runs to 16 residues. Germline V gene lookup returns CDR1 LGHDT and CDR2 YNNKEL (reference sequence).